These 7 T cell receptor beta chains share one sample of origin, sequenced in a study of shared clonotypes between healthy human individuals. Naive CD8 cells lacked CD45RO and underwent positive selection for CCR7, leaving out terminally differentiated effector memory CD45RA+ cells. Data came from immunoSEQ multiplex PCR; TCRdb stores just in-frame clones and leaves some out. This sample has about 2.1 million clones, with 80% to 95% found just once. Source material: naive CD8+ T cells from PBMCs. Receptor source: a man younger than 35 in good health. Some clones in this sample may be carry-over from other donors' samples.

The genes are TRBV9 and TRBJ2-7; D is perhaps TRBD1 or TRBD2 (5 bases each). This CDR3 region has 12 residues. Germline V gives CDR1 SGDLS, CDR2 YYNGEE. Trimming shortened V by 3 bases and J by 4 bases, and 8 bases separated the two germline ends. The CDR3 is CASSGGDYEQYF. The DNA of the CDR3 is TGTGCCAGCAGCGGAGGGGATTACGAGCAGTACTTC.

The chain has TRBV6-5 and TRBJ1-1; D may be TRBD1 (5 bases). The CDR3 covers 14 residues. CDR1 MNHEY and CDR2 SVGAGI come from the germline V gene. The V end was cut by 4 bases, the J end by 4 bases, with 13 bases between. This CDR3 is CASSFRDGSTEAFF. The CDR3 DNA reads TGTGCCAGCAGTTTCCGGGACGGGAGCACTGAAGCTTTCTTT.

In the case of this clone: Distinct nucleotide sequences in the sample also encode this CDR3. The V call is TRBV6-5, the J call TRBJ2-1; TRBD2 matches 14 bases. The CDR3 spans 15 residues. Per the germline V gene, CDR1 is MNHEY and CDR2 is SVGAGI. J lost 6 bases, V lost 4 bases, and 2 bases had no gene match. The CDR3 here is CASSWGTSGSNEQFF. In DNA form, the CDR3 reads TGTGCCAGCAGTTGGGGGACTAGCGGGAGCAATGAGCAGTTCTTC.

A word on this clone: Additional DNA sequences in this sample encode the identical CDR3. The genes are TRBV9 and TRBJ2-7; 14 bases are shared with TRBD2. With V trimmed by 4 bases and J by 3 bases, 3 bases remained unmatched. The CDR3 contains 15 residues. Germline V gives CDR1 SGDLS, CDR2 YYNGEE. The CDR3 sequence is CASSPGTSGSYEQYF. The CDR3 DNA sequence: TGTGCCAGCAGCCCGGGGACTAGCGGGAGCTACGAGCAGTACTTC.

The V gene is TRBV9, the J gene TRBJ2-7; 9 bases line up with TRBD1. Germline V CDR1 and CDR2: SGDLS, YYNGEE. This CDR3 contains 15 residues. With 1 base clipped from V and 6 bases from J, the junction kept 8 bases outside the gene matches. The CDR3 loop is CASSVLGTGQSEQYF. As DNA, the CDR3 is TGTGCCAGCAGCGTACTCGGGACAGGGCAGTCCGAGCAGTACTTC. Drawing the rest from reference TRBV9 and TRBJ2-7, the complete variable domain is DSGVTQTPKHLITATGQRVTLRCSPRSGDLSVYWYQQSLDQGLQFLIQYYNGEERAKGNILERFSAQQFPDLHSELNLSSLELGDSALYFCASSVLGTGQSEQYFGPGTRLTVT.

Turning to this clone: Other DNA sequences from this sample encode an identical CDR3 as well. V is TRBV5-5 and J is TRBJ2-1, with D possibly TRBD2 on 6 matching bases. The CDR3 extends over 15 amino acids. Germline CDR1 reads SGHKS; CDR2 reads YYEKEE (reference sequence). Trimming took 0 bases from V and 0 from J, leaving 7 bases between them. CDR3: CASSLAGSSYNEQFF. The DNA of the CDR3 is TGTGCCAGCAGCTTGGCCGGGAGCTCCTACAATGAGCAGTTCTTC.

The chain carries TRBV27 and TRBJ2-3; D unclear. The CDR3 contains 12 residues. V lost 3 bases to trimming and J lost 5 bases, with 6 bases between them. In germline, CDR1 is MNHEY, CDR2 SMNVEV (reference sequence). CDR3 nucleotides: TGTGCCAGCAGTTTGGACGGAGATACGCAGTATTTT. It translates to CASSLDGDTQYF.